Listed below are T cell receptor beta chains from one sample, sequenced in a study of T cell repertoires in cytomegalovirus infection. MiXCR was run by TCRdb on the reads, yielding one entry per CDR3 protein. The data contain some 300,000 distinct CDR3 sequences, around 15% of them seen just once; the ten biggest clones take up around 8.1%. Sequencing was performed on PBMCs. These receptors all come from a human donor in good health (CMV status not recorded). Some clones in this sample may be carry-over from other donors' samples. Each CDR3 is given with its conserved first and last residue. Each record gives: D gene, clone size, V gene, J gene, CDR3 DNA, CDR3 protein. D genes are given only for firm matches. Clone size is given for some rows only: seen once, a few or many times, or a class if the clone is expanded.

>.|.|TRBV20-1|TRBJ1-5
TGCAGTGCTACAGGGGAGTCAGAGAATCAGCCCCAGCATTTT
CSATGESENQPQHF
>.|many|TRBV14|TRBJ2-7
TGTGCCAGCAGCCAGTGGGACGGGCGAATAGAGCAGTACTTC
CASSQWDGRIEQYF
>TRBD2|.|TRBV9|TRBJ2-7
TGTGCCAGCAGCCGGACTAGCGGGGGGGTATCCGAGCAGTACTTC
CASSRTSGGVSEQYF
>TRBD2|.|TRBV6-2/TRBV6-3|TRBJ2-7
TGTGCCAGCAGTTACTCCCAAAGGGTAGCGGGTCCTCGTGCCGAGCAGTACTTC
CASSYSQRVAGPRAEQYF
>.|many|TRBV29-1|TRBJ2-1
TGCAGCGTTGACGGGAGAGCTTCCTACAATGAGCAGTTCTTC
CSVDGRASYNEQFF
>TRBD1|.|TRBV6-2/TRBV6-3|TRBJ2-2
TGTGCCACCAGGGGGAGACTCACCGGGGAGCTGTTTTTT
CATRGRLTGELFF
>.|few|TRBV19|TRBJ2-7
TGTGCCAGTAGTCCTCGGGGGGCCGCCCGCACCTACGAGCAGTACTTC
CASSPRGAARTYEQYF
>TRBD2|many|TRBV6-1|TRBJ2-3
TGTGCCAGCACTCGACGGGAGGGCACAGATACGCAGTATTTT
CASTRREGTDTQYF
>.|few|TRBV5-1|TRBJ1-4
TGCGCCAGCAGCTTGAACACACAAAATGAAAAACTGTTTTTT
CASSLNTQNEKLFF
>.|many|TRBV7-9|TRBJ1-3
TGTGCCAGCAGCCTTACCGGAATGGGACCGGTATACGGAAACACCATATATTTT
CASSLTGMGPVYGNTIYF
>.|many|TRBV20-1|TRBJ1-1
TGCAGTGCTACCCAGGGTTACACTGAAGCTTTCTTT
CSATQGYTEAFF
>TRBD1|.|TRBV29-1|TRBJ2-7
TGCAGCGTTGAAGCAACCCCGGGACAGGGGGGATCCTACGAGCAGTACTTC
CSVEATPGQGGSYEQYF